This TCR beta chain was obtained from a study of cytomegalovirus exposure and HLA in healthy donors. Study observations and caveats: Most CMV-associated TCR beta chains were later found to appear HLA-restricted. A later analysis reportedly found fewer N-insertions in an Asian-associated ancestry cluster than the roughly 680-donor mean. Fewer than 200 TCR beta chains were listed as cytomegalovirus-associated.

V lost 5 bases, J lost 1 base, and 3 bases lay in between. This CDR3 is 13 amino acids long. Germline CDR1 MNHNY, CDR2 SVGAGI (reference sequence). About this clone: Its antigen remains unidentified.

In the PCR, 60 Vbeta and 13 Jbeta primers were used. TCRdb's copy holds only in-frame clones and misses some; the assay was immunoSEQ multiplex PCR. The sample lists about 91,000 clones; 55% to 80% were seen once. The chain employs TRBV6-6 and TRBJ2-6; D is undetermined. This TCR was sampled from a female donor in good health and CMV-seronegative. Sequencing used PBMCs. CDR3 nucleotide sequence: TGTGCCAGCAGTGAGTCTGGGGCCAACGTCCTGACTTTC. Translation gives CASSESGANVLTF.